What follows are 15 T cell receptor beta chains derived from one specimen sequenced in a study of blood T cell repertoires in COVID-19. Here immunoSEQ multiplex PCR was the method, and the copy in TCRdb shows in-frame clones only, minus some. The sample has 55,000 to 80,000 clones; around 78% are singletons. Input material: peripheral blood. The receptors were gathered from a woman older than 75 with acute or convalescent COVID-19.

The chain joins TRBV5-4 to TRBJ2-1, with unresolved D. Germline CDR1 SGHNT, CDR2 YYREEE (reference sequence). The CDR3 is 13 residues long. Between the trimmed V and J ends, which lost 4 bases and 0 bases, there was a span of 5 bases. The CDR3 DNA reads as TGTGCCAGCAGCCCGAGCTCCTACAATGAGCAGTTCTTC. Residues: CASSPSSYNEQFF. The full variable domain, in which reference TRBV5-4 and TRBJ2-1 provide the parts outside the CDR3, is ETGVTQSPTHLIKTRGQQVTLRCSSQSGHNTVSWYQQALGQGPQFIFQYYREEENGRGNFPPRFSGLQFPNYSSELNVNALELDDSALYLCASSPSSYNEQFFGPGTRLTVL.

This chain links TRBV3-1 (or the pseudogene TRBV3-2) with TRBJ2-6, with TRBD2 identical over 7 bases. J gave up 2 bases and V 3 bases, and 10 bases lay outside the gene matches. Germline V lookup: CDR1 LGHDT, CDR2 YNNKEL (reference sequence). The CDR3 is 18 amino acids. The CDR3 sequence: CASSHLASGPTGANVLTF. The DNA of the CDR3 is TGTGCCAGCAGCCATTTGGCTAGCGGACCGACTGGGGCCAACGTCCTGACTTTC.

CDR3: CASSVKRQGAYSYEQYF. In nucleotides, the CDR3 is TGTGCCAGCAGTGTAAAACGACAGGGGGCTTACTCCTACGAGCAGTACTTC. V and J are TRBV27 and TRBJ2-7, with 10 bases lining up with TRBD1. The germline V gene has CDR1 MNHEY and CDR2 SMNVEV (reference sequence). Trimming removed 5 bases from V and 0 bases from J; junction bases left unmatched: 10. The CDR3 is 17 residues long.

This CDR3 is CSARKGETQYF. The CDR3 nucleotides are TGCAGTGCTAGAAAGGGGGAGACGCAGTATTTT. The rearrangement uses TRBV20-1 and TRBJ2-3; possible D gene TRBD1, 6 bases. Germline V gene data show CDR1 as DFQATT and CDR2 as SNEGSKA (reference sequence). The CDR3 sequence is 11 residues long. The germline V and J ends were trimmed by 2 bases and 9 bases, with 9 bases remaining between them.

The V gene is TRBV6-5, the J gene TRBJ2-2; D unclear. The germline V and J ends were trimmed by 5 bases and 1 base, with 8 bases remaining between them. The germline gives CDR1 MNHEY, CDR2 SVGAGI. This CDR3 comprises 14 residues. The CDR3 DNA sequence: TGTGCCAGCAGTCAAAGCTTGAACACCGGGGAGCTGTTTTTT. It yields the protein CASSQSLNTGELFF.

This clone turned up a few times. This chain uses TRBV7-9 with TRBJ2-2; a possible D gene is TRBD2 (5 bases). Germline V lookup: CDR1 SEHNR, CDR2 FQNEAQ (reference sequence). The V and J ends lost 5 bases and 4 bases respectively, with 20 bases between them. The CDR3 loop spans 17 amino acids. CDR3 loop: CASSPRVGSSGTGELFF. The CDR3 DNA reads TGTGCCAGCAGCCCTCGCGTCGGATCCAGCGGCACCGGGGAGCTGTTTTTT.

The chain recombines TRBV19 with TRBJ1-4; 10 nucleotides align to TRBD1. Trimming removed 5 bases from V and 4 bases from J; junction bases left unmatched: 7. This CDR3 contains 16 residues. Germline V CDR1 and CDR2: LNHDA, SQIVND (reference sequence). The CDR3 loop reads CASSVQGTGVNEKLFF. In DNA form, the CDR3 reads TGTGCCAGTAGTGTCCAGGGGACAGGGGTTAATGAAAAACTGTTTTTT.

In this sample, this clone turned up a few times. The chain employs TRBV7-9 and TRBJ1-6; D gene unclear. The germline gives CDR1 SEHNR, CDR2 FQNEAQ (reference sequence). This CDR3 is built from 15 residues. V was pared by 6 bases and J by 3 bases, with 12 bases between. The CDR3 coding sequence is TGTGCCAGCAGAGAGAACTCAGGCTATAATTCACCCCTCCACTTT. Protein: CASRENSGYNSPLHF.

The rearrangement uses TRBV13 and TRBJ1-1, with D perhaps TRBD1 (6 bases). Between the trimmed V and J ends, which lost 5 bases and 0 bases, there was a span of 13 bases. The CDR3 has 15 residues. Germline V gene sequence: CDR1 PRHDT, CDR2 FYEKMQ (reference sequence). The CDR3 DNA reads TGTGCCAGCAGCCCCTTAGGGGGTTTGAACACTGAAGCTTTCTTT. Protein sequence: CASSPLGGLNTEAFF.

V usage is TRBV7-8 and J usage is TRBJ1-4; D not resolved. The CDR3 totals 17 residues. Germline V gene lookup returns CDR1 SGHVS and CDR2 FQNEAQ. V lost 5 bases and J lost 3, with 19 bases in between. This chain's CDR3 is CASSPPRRVRPNEKLFF. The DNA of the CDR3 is TGTGCCAGCAGCCCCCCCAGGCGGGTTAGACCTAATGAAAAACTGTTTTTT.

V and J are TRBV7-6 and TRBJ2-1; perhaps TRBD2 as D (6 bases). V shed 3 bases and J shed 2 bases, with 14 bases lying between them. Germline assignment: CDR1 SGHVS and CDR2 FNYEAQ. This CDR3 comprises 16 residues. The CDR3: CASSFSGPGAYNEQFF. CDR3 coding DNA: TGTGCCAGCAGCTTTAGCGGCCCTGGGGCCTACAATGAGCAGTTCTTC.

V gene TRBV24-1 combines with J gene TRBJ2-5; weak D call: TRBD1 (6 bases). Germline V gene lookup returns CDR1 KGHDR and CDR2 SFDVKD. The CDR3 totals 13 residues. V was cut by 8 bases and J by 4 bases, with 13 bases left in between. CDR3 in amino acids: CATKQGFGETQYF. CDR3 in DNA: TGTGCCACCAAGCAGGGGTTCGGAGAGACCCAGTACTTC.

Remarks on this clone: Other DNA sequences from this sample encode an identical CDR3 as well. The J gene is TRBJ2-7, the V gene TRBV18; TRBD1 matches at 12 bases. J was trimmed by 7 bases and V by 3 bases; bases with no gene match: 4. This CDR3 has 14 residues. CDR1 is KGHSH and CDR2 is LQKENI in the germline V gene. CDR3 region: CASSPGQGAWEQYF. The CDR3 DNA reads TGTGCCAGCTCACCGGGACAGGGGGCGTGGGAGCAGTACTTC.

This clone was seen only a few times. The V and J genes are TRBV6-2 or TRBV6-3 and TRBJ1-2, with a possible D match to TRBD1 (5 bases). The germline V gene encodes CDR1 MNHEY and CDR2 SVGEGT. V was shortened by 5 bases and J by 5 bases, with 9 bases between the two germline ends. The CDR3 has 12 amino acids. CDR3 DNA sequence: TGTGCCAGCAGTCGACAGACTTATGGCTACACCTTC. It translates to CASSRQTYGYTF.

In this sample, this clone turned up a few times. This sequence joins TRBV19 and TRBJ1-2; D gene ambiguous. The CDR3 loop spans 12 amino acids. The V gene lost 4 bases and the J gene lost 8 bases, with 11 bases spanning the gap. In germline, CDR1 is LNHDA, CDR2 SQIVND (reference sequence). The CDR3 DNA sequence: TGTGCCAGTAGTAAAGGAGGGCAGGGCTACACCTTC. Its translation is CASSKGGQGYTF. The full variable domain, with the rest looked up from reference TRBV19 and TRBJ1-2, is DGGITQSPKYLFRKEGQNVTLSCEQNLNHDAMYWYRQDPGQGLRLIYYSQIVNDFQKGDIAEGYSVSREKKESFPLTVTSAQKNPTAFYLCASSKGGQGYTFGSGTRLTVV.